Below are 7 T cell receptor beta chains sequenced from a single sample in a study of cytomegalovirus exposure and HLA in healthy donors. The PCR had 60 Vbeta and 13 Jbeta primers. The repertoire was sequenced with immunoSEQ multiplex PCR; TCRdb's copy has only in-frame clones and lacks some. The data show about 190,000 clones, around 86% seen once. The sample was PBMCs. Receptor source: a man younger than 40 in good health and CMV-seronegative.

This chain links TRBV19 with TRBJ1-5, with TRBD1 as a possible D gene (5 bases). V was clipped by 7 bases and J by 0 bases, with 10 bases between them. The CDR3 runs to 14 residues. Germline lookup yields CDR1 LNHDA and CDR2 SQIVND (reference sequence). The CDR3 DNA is TGTGCCAGTAAGCAGGGTTATAGCAATCAGCCCCAGCATTTT. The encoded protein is CASKQGYSNQPQHF. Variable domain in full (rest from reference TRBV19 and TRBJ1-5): DGGITQSPKYLFRKEGQNVTLSCEQNLNHDAMYWYRQDPGQGLRLIYYSQIVNDFQKGDIAEGYSVSREKKESFPLTVTSAQKNPTAFYLCASKQGYSNQPQHFGDGTRLSIL.

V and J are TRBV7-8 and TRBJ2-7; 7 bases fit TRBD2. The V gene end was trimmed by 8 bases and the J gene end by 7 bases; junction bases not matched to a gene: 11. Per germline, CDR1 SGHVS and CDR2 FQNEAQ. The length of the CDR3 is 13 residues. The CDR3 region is CASGYRMGGEQYF. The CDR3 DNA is TGTGCCAGCGGATATCGGATGGGGGGGGAGCAGTACTTC.

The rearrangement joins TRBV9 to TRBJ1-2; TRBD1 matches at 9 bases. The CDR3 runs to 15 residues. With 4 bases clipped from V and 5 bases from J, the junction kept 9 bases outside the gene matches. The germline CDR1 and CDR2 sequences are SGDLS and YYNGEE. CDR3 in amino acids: CASSFATTGGYGYTF. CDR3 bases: TGTGCCAGCAGCTTCGCCACGACAGGGGGGTATGGCTACACCTTC.

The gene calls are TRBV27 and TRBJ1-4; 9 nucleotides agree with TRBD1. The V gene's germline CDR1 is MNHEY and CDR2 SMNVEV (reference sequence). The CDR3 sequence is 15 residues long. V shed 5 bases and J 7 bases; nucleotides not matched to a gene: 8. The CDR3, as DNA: TGTGCCAGCAGTGCCGCCGGGACAGGGAGTGAAAAACTGTTTTTT. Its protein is CASSAAGTGSEKLFF. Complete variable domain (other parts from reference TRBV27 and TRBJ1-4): EAQVTQNPRYLITVTGKKLTVTCSQNMNHEYMSWYRQDPGLGLRQIYYSMNVEVTDKGDVPEGYKVSRKEKRNFPLILESPSPNQTSLYFCASSAAGTGSEKLFFGSGTQLSVL.

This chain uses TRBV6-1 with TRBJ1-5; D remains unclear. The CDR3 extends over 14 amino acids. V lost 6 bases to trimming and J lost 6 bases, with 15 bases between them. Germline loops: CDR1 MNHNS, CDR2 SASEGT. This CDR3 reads CASRWARGSQPQHF. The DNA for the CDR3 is TGTGCCAGCAGATGGGCCCGGGGTTCTCAGCCCCAGCATTTT.

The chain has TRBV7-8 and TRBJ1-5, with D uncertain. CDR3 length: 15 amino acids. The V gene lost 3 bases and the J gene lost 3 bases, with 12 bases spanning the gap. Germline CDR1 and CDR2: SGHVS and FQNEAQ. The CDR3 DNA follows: TGTGCCAGCAGCTTGACATCTTCCTTCAATCAGCCCCAGCATTTT. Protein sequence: CASSLTSSFNQPQHF.

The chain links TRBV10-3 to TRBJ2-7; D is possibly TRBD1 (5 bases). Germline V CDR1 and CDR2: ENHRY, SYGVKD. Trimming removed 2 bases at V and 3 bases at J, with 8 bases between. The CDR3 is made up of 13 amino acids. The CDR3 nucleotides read TGTGCCATCAGTGAGAACAGGAACTACGAGCAGTACTTC. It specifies CAISENRNYEQYF.